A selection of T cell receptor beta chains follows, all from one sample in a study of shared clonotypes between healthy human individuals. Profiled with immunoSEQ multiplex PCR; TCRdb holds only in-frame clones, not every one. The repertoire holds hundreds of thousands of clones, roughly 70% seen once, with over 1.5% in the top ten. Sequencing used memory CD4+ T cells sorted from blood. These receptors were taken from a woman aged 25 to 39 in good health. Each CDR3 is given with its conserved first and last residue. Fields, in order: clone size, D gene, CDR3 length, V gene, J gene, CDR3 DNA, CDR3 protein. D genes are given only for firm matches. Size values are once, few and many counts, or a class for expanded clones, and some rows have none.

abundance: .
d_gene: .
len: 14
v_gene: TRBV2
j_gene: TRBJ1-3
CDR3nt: TGTGCCAGCAGCAGGATTACCTCTGGAAACACCATATATTTT
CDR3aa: CASSRITSGNTIYF

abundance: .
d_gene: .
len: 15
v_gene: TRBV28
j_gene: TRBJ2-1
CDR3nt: TGTGCCAGCAGTTTAGCAGGAAACTTCCACGGCGAGCAGTTCTTC
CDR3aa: CASSLAGNFHGEQFF

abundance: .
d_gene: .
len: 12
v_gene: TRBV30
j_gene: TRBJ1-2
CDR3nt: TGTGCCTGGAGTGTGGCAGGGAATGGCTACACCTTC
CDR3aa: CAWSVAGNGYTF

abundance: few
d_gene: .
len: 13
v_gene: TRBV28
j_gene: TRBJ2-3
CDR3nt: TGTGCCAGCACCCGGCCTAGCACAGATACGCAGTATTTT
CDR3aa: CASTRPSTDTQYF

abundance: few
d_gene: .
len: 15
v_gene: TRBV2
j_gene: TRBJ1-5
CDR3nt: TGTGCCAGCTGCCAGGGAATCCATAGCAATCAGCCCCAGCATTTT
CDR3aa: CASCQGIHSNQPQHF

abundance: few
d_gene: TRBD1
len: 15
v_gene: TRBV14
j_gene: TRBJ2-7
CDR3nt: TGTGCCAGCAGCCACCTAGGACAGGGAGGTCGAGAGCAGTACTTC
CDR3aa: CASSHLGQGGREQYF

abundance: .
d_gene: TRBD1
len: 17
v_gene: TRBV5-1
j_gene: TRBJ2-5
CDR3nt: TGCGCCAGCAGCGCGGGTACAGGGGGAGCCTTACAAGAGACCCAGTACTTC
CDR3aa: CASSAGTGGALQETQYF

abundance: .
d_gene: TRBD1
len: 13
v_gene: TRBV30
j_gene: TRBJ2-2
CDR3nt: TGTGCCTGGTCGGGACAGGGTTTCGGGGAGCTGTTTTTT
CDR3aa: CAWSGQGFGELFF

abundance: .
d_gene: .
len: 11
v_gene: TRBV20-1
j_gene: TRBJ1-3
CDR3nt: TGCAGTGGCTTGACGCAAAACACCATATATTTT
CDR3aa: CSGLTQNTIYF

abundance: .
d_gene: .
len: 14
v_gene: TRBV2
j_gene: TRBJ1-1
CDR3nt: TGTGCCAGCAGTGTAGCAGTTAGAGGCACTGAAGCTTTCTTT
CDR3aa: CASSVAVRGTEAFF

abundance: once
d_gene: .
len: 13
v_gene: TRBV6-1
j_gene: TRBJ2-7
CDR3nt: TGTGCCAGCAGGGTTGAAAGCTCCTACGAGCAGTACTTC
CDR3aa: CASRVESSYEQYF